This TCR beta chain was recovered during a study of CD8 T cells in ankylosing spondylitis (TCRdb year 2017). As for the study more broadly: To find TCR variants linked to disease, the study profiled T cell receptor beta repertoires in ankylosing spondylitis patients and healthy donors. The full study cohort was made up of 25 ankylosing spondylitis patients and fewer than 120 healthy donors. Peripheral blood samples were taken, and synovial fluid was additionally collected from ankylosing spondylitis patients. What the research found in general, with its limitations: Some motif variants had previously been reported in the synovial fluid and blood of reactive arthritis patients, which suggests shared mechanisms of disease initiation. The disease-linked clones were reported as significantly enriched in matched synovial fluid samples from ankylosing spondylitis patients. A TCR beta motif made up of several highly homologous amino acid variants appeared to be characteristic of blood from ankylosing spondylitis patients. The disease-linked clones showed a CD8+ phenotype and occurred at relatively low frequencies in peripheral blood.

The instrument given in TCRdb is Illumina HiSeq 2500. Quantitative 5'-RACE with molecular barcodes was used to prepare TCR beta libraries. As for the authors' bioinformatics: A new computational method, built on a probabilistic model of VDJ rearrangement, was used to identify disease-linked TCR variants. TCRdb reworked the public reads: Q25 trimming with fastp, MiXCR clone assembly, productive beta chains retained. For every CDR3 protein sequence, its rows merge into one entry that carries the most common genes and DNA. TCRdb's processing, not the authors' own work, is the source of the V and J calls. The sample has more than 600,000 distinct CDR3 sequences on record, about 20% of them singletons. Under 20% of the sample belongs to the ten largest clones. This clonotype was observed a few times. Its recognized antigen is unknown. No base quality values were provided; no much bigger clone lies one nucleotide off.

Trimming takes 5 bases from V and 1 base from J, and the germline ends sit 9 bases apart. CDR1 SQVTM and CDR2 ANQGSEA are derived from the germline V gene. The CDR3 contains 13 residues, cysteine and phenylalanine counted. The CDR3 DNA has 39 bases and is translated from base 1. The clonotype was recovered from a male donor with ankylosing spondylitis. Sequenced: blood, either unsorted or a sorted T cell fraction (not recorded which). The chain is assembled from TRBV29-1 and TRBJ2-1; tentative D gene TRBD2, with 5 bases matching. The DNA sequence is TGCAGCGTTCTGTCGGGATCCTACAATGAGCAGTTCTTC. This encodes CSVLSGSYNEQFF.